A selection of T cell receptor beta chains follows, all from one sample in a study of blood T cells in healthy people across ages. TCRdb analysed the 5' RACE reads with MiXCR anew, one entry per CDR3 protein. The table has over a million distinct CDR3 sequences, roughly 43% seen once. Sequenced input: blood. These TCRs come from a woman younger than 30 in good health. The CDR3 runs from the conserved cysteine through the conserved F or W. A D gene is named only where the DNA matches it firmly. The size entry is marked missing in some rows and otherwise reads once, few, many or a size class.

>TRBJ2-1|.|TRBD1|TRBV6-2/TRBV6-3|18
CASTRSLLGTVSYNEQFF
TGTGCCAGCACGAGATCCTTGCTCGGGACAGTTTCCTACAATGAGCAGTTCTTC
>TRBJ2-7|.|.|TRBV7-9|14
CASSLKGQAYEQYF
TGTGCCAGCAGCCTAAAAGGACAAGCCTACGAGCAGTACTTC
>TRBJ2-7|.|.|TRBV29-1|17
CSVELWGDRGRYNEQYF
TGCAGCGTTGAGCTATGGGGGGATCGGGGGAGGTACAATGAGCAGTACTTC
>TRBJ2-3|many|TRBD2|TRBV2|16
CASSRLAGDITDTQYF
TGTGCCAGCAGCCGACTAGCGGGAGATATCACAGATACGCAGTATTTT
>TRBJ1-5|.|.|TRBV28|12
CASSLLAGPQHF
TGTGCCAGCAGTTTATTGGCAGGGCCCCAGCATTTT
>TRBJ2-7|.|.|TRBV5-5|15
CASSPAAISSYEQYF
TGTGCCAGCAGCCCCGCGGCGATAAGCTCCTACGAGCAGTACTTC
>TRBJ2-5|.|.|TRBV6-7|19
CASSSTPPRTTTVQETQYF
TGTGCCAGCAGTTCCACACCTCCCCGGACAACGACAGTACAAGAGACCCAGTACTTC
>TRBJ2-1|.|TRBD2|TRBV5-1|14
CASSLQRGYNEQFF
TGCGCCAGCAGCTTACAGCGGGGGTACAATGAGCAGTTCTTC
>TRBJ1-2|.|.|TRBV29-1|15
CSVESLGPGSYGYTF
TGCAGCGTTGAAAGCCTGGGGCCGGGCAGTTATGGCTACACCTTC
>TRBJ2-1|.|.|TRBV3-1|14
CASSQKTQGSEQFF
TGTGCCAGCAGCCAGAAGACTCAGGGATCCGAGCAGTTCTTC
>TRBJ2-1|few|.|TRBV5-1|15
CASSLVARSYNEQFF
TGCGCCAGCAGCTTGGTCGCCAGAAGTTACAATGAGCAGTTCTTC
>TRBJ1-1|once|TRBD1|TRBV13|14
CASSEGTANTEAFF
TGTGCCAGCAGCGAAGGGACAGCGAACACTGAAGCTTTCTTT
>TRBJ2-1|.|.|TRBV6-1|14
CASLEGLHYNEQFF
TGTGCCAGCCTAGAGGGACTCCACTACAATGAGCAGTTCTTC
>TRBJ2-1|few|TRBD2|TRBV6-1|16
CASSEMVTSGYNEQFF
TGTGCCAGCAGTGAAATGGTGACTAGCGGCTACAATGAGCAGTTCTTC
>TRBJ1-4|.|.|TRBV15|14
CATSRDRVYEKLFF
TGTGCCACCAGCAGAGACAGGGTATACGAAAAACTGTTTTTT
>TRBJ2-7|.|TRBD2|TRBV2|16
CASRVDPSGSSYEQYF
TGTGCCAGCAGGGTAGACCCTAGCGGGTCCTCCTACGAGCAGTACTTC
>TRBJ2-5|.|TRBD2|TRBV12-3/TRBV12-4|16
CASLLETSGSMETQYF
TGTGCCAGCCTCCTTGAGACTAGCGGGAGCATGGAGACCCAGTACTTC
>TRBJ2-3|few|.|TRBV11-2|17
CASSLLGAGTSGDTQYF
TGTGCCAGCAGCTTACTTGGGGCCGGGACGAGCGGAGATACGCAGTATTTT
>TRBJ2-7|few|.|TRBV3-1|14
CASSPRDFLYEQYF
TGTGCCAGCAGCCCCCGGGATTTTCTCTACGAGCAGTACTTC
>TRBJ2-7|.|.|TRBV5-1|14
CASSLGIRSYEQYF
TGCGCCAGCAGCTTGGGTATTCGCTCCTACGAGCAGTACTTC
>TRBJ2-7|.|.|TRBV7-3|16
CASSLRGTGINNEQYF
TGTGCCAGCAGCTTAAGGGGTACAGGGATCAACAATGAGCAGTACTTC
>TRBJ2-3|.|.|TRBV2|14
CASMGGLWADTQYF
TGTGCCAGCATGGGGGGGCTTTGGGCAGATACGCAGTATTTT
>TRBJ2-5|.|TRBD1|TRBV5-1|15
CASSLGGQFQETQYF
TGCGCCAGCAGCTTGGGGGGACAGTTCCAAGAGACCCAGTACTTC